The sequence of this TCR beta chain was determined in a study of shared clonotypes between healthy human individuals. The CDR3 has 13 amino acids. Trimming took off 1 base at V and 1 base at J, with 6 bases between the two ends. CDR1 and CDR2 (germline): SGHRS, YFSETQ. The method was immunoSEQ multiplex PCR; TCRdb's version includes in-frame clones alone and lacks a portion of them. The sample lists 550,000 to 850,000 clones, 55% to 80% seen once, with roughly 1.8% in the top ten. The receptor comes from a woman younger than 45 in good health. The sample taken for sequencing was memory CD4+ T cells sorted from blood. The subset is: CD45RA-negative fraction. This sequence joins TRBV5-1 and TRBJ2-7; D remains ambiguous. CDR3 residues: CASSLHGSYEQYF. CDR3 sequence (DNA): TGCGCCAGCAGCTTGCACGGTTCCTACGAGCAGTACTTC.